This TCR beta chain was sequenced for a study of glioma-infiltrating T cells after dendritic cell vaccination. Up to about 2 ug genomic DNA was used for TCRB CDR3 amplification. The primer mix had 60 V beta and 13 J beta primers. Here immunoSEQ multiplex PCR was the method, and the copy in TCRdb shows in-frame clones only, minus some. The table lists nearly 85,000 clones, 85% to 90% of them singletons. Fresh-frozen tumor tissue and more than two years of survival data were available for all. None of the glioblastoma patients had an isocitrate dehydrogenase mutation. The length of the CDR3 is 15 residues. V lost 5 bases and J lost 9; bases outside the gene matches: 13. The germline V gene has CDR1 MNHEY and CDR2 SVGAGI.

The TCR comes from a human donor with glioblastoma. The sequencing here drew on blood, taken before dendritic cell vaccination. The chain has TRBV6-5 and TRBJ2-1; TRBD2 agrees at 7 bases. The DNA for the CDR3 is TGTGCCAGCAGTCAGAGCGGGACTGTCCTCGGTGAGCAGTTCTTC. This encodes CASSQSGTVLGEQFF.